These 9 T cell receptor beta chains originate from one sample sequenced in a study of T cell responses to AZD1222 COVID-19 vaccine. Assay: immunoSEQ multiplex PCR; the TCRdb copy retains only in-frame clones and omits some. The sample shows 83,000 or so clones, 85% to 95% of them seen only once. Material: peripheral blood, obtained 28 days after the second AZD1222 dose. The receptors come from an adult who received the AZD1222 COVID-19 vaccine.

V usage is TRBV6-5 and J usage is TRBJ2-7; 13 bases are shared with TRBD2. Germline values: CDR1 MNHEY, CDR2 SVGAGI. There are 15 residues in the CDR3. The V segment lost 6 bases and the J segment 2 bases; nucleotides outside the gene matches: 4. The CDR3 is CASSSGLAGAYEQYF. DNA for the CDR3: TGTGCCAGCAGCTCCGGACTAGCGGGAGCCTACGAGCAGTACTTC.

The J gene is TRBJ2-1, the V gene TRBV3-1 (or the pseudogene TRBV3-2); D gene unclear. In germline, CDR1 is LGHDT, CDR2 YNNKEL (reference sequence). The CDR3 consists of 12 residues. V lost 4 bases, J lost 5 bases, and 6 bases lay in between. This CDR3 is CASSLINNEQFF. Written as DNA, the CDR3 is TGTGCCAGCAGCCTAATTAACAATGAGCAGTTCTTC.

The rearrangement joins TRBV28 to TRBJ1-4; unclear D gene. CDR3 length: 13 amino acids. The germline V gene has CDR1 MDHEN and CDR2 SYDVKM. V was cut by 4 bases and J by 8 bases, with 11 bases left in between. CDR3 nucleotides: TGTGCCAGCAGTTCCTCCCCCCGGGAAAAACTGTTTTTT. Amino acids: CASSSSPREKLFF.

This clone occurred a few times. The rearrangement links TRBV3-1 (or the pseudogene TRBV3-2) to TRBJ2-1; weak D call: TRBD1 (10 bases). Deletions cut 4 bases from V and 4 bases from J, with 29 bases between. This CDR3 has 20 residues. Germline-derived CDR1 and CDR2 are LGHDT and YNNKEL (reference sequence). CDR3 region: CASSPGTGDLAGVRYNEQFF. The CDR3 DNA sequence: TGTGCCAGCAGCCCCGGGACAGGGGATTTAGCGGGAGTGCGTTACAATGAGCAGTTCTTC.

CDR3: CASSYRYSSYNEQFF. CDR3 DNA sequence: TGTGCCAGCAGTTATCGCTACAGCTCCTACAATGAGCAGTTCTTC. This chain links TRBV6-5 with TRBJ2-1; D remains unclear. There are 15 residues in the CDR3. In germline, CDR1 is MNHEY, CDR2 SVGAGI. Trimming left V 3 bases short and J 0 bases short, with 9 bases between.

The V gene is TRBV29-1, the J gene TRBJ1-2, with D possibly being TRBD1 (6 bases). Trimming shortened V by 7 bases and J by 6 bases, and 15 bases separated the two germline ends. This CDR3 has 12 residues. Germline V CDR1 and CDR2: SQVTM, ANQGSEA. This CDR3 reads CSETRGGDGYTF. Here the CDR3 DNA reads TGCAGCGAGACCAGGGGAGGGGATGGCTACACCTTC.

The CDR3 sequence is CASSPPLSGSKGDTQYF. As DNA, the CDR3 is TGTGCCAGCAGCCCCCCCCTGAGCGGGAGCAAGGGAGATACGCAGTATTTT. The chain joins TRBV3-1 (or the pseudogene TRBV3-2) to TRBJ2-3, with TRBD2 matching 8 bases. V was pared by 4 bases and J by 5 bases, with 14 bases of the junction left unmatched. Germline V gives CDR1 LGHDT, CDR2 YNNKEL (reference sequence). CDR3 length: 17 amino acids.

V and J are TRBV27 and TRBJ2-6, with TRBD1 as a possible D gene (5 bases). Germline V CDR1 and CDR2: MNHEY, SMNVEV (reference sequence). Trimming shortened V by 3 bases and J by 4 bases, and 10 bases separated the two germline ends. The CDR3 spans 15 residues. This CDR3 reads CASSFGRAGANVLTF. The CDR3 nucleotides read TGTGCCAGCAGTTTCGGCAGGGCCGGGGCCAACGTCCTGACTTTC.

The CDR3: CASSSPSSGNTIYF. CDR3 DNA: TGTGCCAGCAGTTCGCCCAGCTCTGGAAACACCATATATTTT. The chain has TRBV6-5 and TRBJ1-3; D is unresolved. V lost 4 bases and J lost 0, with 7 bases in between. CDR1 is MNHEY and CDR2 is SVGAGI in the germline V gene. The CDR3 is 14 residues long.